This T cell receptor beta chain emerged from a study of blood T cell repertoires in COVID-19. Study details: COVID-19 samples, acute and convalescent, were from the United States, Italy and Spain.

Authors' processing steps: Cell counts per sample came from amplifying reference gene primers. Here immunoSEQ multiplex PCR was the method, and the copy in TCRdb shows in-frame clones only, minus some. The DNA was the basis for D and trimming; V, J and clone size are from that table. The profile covers over 250,000 clones, with 80% to 90% appearing a single time and roughly 9.4% taken by the ten largest. Germline V gene data show CDR1 as MNHEY and CDR2 as SMNVEV (reference sequence). V gave up 7 bases and J gave up 1 base; unmatched junction bases: 9. The CDR3 runs 16 residues. The sample consisted of peripheral blood. The gene calls are TRBV27 and TRBJ2-7; 11 bases agree with TRBD1. This clonotype was sampled from a woman aged 45 to 65 who had recovered from COVID-19. CDR3 coding DNA: TGTGCCAGCACCCCCCTGGGGACAGGGGGATCCTACGAGCAGTACTTC. As protein: CASTPLGTGGSYEQYF.